Detailed here is one TCR beta chain. Extracted from the samples, RNA was reverse transcribed into cDNA to serve as the sequencing template. TCRdb keeps only in-frame clones here, not all; method: immunoSEQ multiplex PCR. The table has roughly 180,000 clones, approximately 51% seen once; the top ten hold roughly 9.1%. Per germline, CDR1 GTSNPN and CDR2 SVGIG (reference sequence). V lost 4 bases and J 8 bases, leaving 12 bases between the germline ends. The CDR3 runs 13 residues. This entry is derived from a study of CD8+ T cells in alopecia areata. Treatment reported: oral pan-JAK inhibitor, 5-10 mg twice daily. It was from alopecia areata patients that lesional scalp punch biopsies and peripheral blood were collected.

This TCR was sampled from a human donor with alopecia areata. The V and J genes are TRBV30 and TRBJ1-6; D ambiguous. Sequencing was performed on CD8+ T cells sorted from blood, taken at roughly week 52, from a patient treated with tofacitinib. CDR3 DNA: TGTGCCTGGAAGACACAATTTGATTCACCCCTCCACTTT. It encodes CAWKTQFDSPLHF.